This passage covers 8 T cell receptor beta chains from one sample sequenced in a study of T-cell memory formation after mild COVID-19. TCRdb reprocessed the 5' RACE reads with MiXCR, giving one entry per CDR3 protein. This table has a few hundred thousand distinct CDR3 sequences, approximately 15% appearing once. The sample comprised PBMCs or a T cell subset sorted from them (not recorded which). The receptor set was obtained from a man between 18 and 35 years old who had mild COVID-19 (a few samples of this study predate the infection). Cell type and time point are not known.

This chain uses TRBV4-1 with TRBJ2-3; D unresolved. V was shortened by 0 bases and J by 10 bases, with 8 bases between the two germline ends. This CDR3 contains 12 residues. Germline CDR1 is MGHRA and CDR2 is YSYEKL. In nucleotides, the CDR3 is TGCGCCAGCAGCCAAGATGTTAGCTCGCAGTATTTT. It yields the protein CASSQDVSSQYF.

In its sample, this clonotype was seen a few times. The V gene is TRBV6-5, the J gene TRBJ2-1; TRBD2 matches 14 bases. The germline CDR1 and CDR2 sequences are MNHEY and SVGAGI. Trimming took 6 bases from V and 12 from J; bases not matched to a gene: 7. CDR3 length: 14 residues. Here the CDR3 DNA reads TGTGCCAGCAGCGCGACTAGCGGGGGGGTGTGGCAGTTCTTC. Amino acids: CASSATSGGVWQFF.

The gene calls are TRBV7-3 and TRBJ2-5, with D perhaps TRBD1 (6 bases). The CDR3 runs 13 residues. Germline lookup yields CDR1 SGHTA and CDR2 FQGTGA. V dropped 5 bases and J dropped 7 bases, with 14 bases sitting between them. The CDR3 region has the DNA TGTGCCAGCAGCCCCGGACAGCCAGGGACCCAGTACTTC. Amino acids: CASSPGQPGTQYF.

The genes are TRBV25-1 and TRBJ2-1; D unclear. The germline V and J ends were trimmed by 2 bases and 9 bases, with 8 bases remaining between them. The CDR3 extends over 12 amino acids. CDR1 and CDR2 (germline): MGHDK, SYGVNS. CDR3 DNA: TGTGCCAGCAGTGAAGGAACGGGTGAGCAGTTCTTC. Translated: CASSEGTGEQFF.

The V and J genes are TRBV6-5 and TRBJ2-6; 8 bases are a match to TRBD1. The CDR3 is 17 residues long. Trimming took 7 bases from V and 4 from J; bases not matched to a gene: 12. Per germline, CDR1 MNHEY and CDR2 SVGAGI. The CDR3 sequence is CASNSAGGAGGANVLTF. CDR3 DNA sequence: TGTGCCAGCAATTCCGCAGGGGGCGCGGGAGGGGCCAACGTCCTGACTTTC.

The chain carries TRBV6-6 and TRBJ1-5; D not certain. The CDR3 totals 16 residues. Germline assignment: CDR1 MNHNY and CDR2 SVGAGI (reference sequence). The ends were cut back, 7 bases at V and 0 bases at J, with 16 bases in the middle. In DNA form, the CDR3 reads TGTGCCAGCACCCAACCGGAATCTTATAGCAATCAGCCCCAGCATTTT. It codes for CASTQPESYSNQPQHF.

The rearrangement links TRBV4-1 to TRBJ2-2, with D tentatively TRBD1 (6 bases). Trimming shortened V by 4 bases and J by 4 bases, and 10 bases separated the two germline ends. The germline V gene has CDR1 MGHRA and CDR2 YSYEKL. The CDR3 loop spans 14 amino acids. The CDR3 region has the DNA TGCGCCAGCAGCCCGATGGACAGCACCGGGGAGCTGTTTTTT. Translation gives CASSPMDSTGELFF.

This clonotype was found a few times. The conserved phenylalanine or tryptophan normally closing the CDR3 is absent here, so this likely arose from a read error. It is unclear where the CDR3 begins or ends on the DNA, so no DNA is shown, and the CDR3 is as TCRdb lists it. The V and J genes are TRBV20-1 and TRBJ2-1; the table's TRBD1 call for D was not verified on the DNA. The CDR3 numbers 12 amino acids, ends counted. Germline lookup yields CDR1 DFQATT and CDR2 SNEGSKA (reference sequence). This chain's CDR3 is CSAYTGHPGRRY.